This T cell receptor beta chain was sequenced for a study of blood T cell repertoires in COVID-19. Overall study: Researchers got acute and convalescent COVID-19 samples from the United States, Italy and Spain. Sample material is recorded as cDNA or gDNA derived from T cells, B-cell-depleted T cells, or PBMCs.

This CDR3 comprises 20 residues. Germline V gene lookup returns CDR1 SGHRS and CDR2 YFSETQ. Trimming cost V 4 bases and J 5 bases; bases outside gene matches: 26. Produced via immunoSEQ multiplex PCR; TCRdb's table is partial and in-frame only. The table records about 99,000 clones, 82% of them present only once. The clonotype originates from a man aged 60 to 69 with acute or convalescent COVID-19. Sequencing was done on a sample of peripheral blood. This rearrangement joins TRBV5-1 to TRBJ1-1, with TRBD1 identical over 7 bases. CDR3 amino acids: CASSLPDSNRQGRTWTEAFF. The DNA for the CDR3 is TGCGCCAGCAGCCTCCCGGACTCTAATCGACAGGGAAGGACCTGGACTGAAGCTTTCTTT.